This TCR beta chain was retrieved from a study of blood T cell repertoires in COVID-19. For the study at large: The cDNA or gDNA used as material had been derived from T cells, B-cell-depleted T cells, or PBMCs.

The authors' processing: How many nucleated cells were present was estimated from reference gene primer amplification. Sequenced by immunoSEQ multiplex PCR; TCRdb stores in-frame clones only, minus some. Clone size and V and J calls were adopted from that table, with D and trimming inferred from the DNA. The sample has more than 55,000 clones; over 75% are singletons. CDR3 length equals 17 residues. Germline V gives CDR1 SGHRS, CDR2 YFSETQ. V lost 1 base and J lost 3; bases outside the gene matches: 6. Material: peripheral blood. The rearrangement uses TRBV5-1 and TRBJ1-3; 11 bases are shared with TRBD1. This receptor was identified in a woman aged 60 to 75 with COVID-19, enrolled during active disease. CDR3 region: CASSLRTGGAHGNTIYF. CDR3 coding DNA: TGCGCCAGCAGCTTGAGGACAGGGGGCGCGCATGGAAACACCATATATTTT.